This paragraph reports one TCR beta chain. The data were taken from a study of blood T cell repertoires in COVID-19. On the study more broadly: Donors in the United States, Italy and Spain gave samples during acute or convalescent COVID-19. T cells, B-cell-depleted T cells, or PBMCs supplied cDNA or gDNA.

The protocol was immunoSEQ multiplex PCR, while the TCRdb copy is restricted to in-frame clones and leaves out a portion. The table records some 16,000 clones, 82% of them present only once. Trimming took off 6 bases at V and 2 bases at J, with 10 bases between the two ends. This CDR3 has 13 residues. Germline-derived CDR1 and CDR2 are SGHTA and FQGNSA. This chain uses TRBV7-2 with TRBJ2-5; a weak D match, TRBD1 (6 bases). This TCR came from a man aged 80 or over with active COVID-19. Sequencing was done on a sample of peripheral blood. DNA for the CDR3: TGTGCCAGCAGTAACAGGGTACAAGAGACCCAGTACTTC. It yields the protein CASSNRVQETQYF.